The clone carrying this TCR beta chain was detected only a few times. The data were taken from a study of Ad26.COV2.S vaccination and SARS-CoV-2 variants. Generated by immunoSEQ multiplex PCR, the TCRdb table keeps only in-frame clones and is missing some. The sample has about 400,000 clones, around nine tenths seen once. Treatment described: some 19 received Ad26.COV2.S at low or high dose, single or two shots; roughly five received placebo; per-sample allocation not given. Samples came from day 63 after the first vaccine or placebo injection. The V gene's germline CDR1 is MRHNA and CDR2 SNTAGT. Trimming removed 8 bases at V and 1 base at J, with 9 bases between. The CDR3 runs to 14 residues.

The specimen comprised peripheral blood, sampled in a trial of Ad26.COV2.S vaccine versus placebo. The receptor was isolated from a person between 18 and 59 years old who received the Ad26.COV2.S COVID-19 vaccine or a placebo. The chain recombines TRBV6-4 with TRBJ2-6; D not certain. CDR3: CASRPGSGANVLTF. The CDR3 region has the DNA TGTGCCAGCCGCCCCGGGTCTGGGGCCAACGTCCTGACTTTC.